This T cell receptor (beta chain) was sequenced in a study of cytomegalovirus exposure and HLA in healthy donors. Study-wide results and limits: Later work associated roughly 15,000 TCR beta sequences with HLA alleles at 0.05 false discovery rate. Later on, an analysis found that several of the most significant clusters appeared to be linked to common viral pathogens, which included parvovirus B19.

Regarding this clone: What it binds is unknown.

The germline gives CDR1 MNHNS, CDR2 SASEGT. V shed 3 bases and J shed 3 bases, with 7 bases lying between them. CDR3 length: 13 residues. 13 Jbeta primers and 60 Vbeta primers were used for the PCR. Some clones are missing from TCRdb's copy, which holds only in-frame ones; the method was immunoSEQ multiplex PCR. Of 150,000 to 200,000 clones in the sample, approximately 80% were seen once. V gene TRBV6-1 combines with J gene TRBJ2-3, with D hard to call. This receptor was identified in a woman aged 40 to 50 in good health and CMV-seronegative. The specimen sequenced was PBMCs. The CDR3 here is CASSEYTTDTQYF. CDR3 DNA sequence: TGTGCCAGCAGTGAGTATACAACAGATACGCAGTATTTT.